The clone carrying this T cell receptor beta chain appeared a few times. Its target is unknown. The sample is drawn from a study of lymphopenia after photon versus proton radiotherapy. Study-wide points: Authors raise, but do not show, better survival with proton therapy. Relative stability marked proton patients; photon patients lost diversity and naive cells. After lymphocyte nadir, photon-treated repertoires showed oligoclonal expansion, especially CD8+ Temra. In patients who died, overall survival fell as post-nadir TCR diversity dropped more.

Only in-frame clones appear in the TCRdb table, and some are missing; sequencing was by immunoSEQ multiplex PCR. In the table there are 42,000 or so clones, around 81% of which are singletons. This CDR3 spans 14 amino acids. Trimming shortened V by 4 bases and J by 8 bases, and 17 bases separated the two germline ends. Germline V gene data show CDR1 as SGDLS and CDR2 as YYNGEE. V gene TRBV9 combines with J gene TRBJ2-3; no clear D gene. Here the sequenced sample was peripheral blood, taken from a patient treated with proton-based radiotherapy. The sequence was obtained from a woman in her seventies with pancreatic cancer. The CDR3 reads CASSPRLELGTQYF. CDR3 DNA: TGTGCCAGCAGCCCCCGGCTTGAGTTAGGTACGCAGTATTTT.